The rows below give T cell receptor beta chains drawn from one sample of a study of T cell responses to AZD1222 COVID-19 vaccine. Measured with immunoSEQ multiplex PCR; TCRdb has only the in-frame clones, and not every one. The sample lists 90,000 to 120,000 clones, about 86% seen once, with about 3.5% in the top ten. The sample in question was peripheral blood, obtained on day 0 of AZD1222 vaccination. Receptors were obtained from an adult in good health. Both conserved end residues are part of each CDR3. The order of the fields is V gene, CDR3 protein.

TRBV24-1	CATSDTRDRDGYTF
TRBV5-1	CASSLTGADSGNTIYF
TRBV27	CASSLGVSGNTIYF
TRBV27	CASSSRVQPLSYEQYF
TRBV28	CASTPGTGLDLGEKLFF
TRBV6-5	CASRRTGQETQYF
TRBV2	CASSHPRDRPDTEAFF
TRBV28	CASSPRQGSPTQETQYF
TRBV3-1/TRBV3-2	CASSPVAGRTSYEQYF
TRBV19	CASSMDRDHQPQHF
TRBV7-9	CASSRDRGLDGYTF
TRBV30	CAWSVQTNTEAFF
TRBV6-5	CASRRGTGAYEQYF
TRBV3-1/TRBV3-2	CASSQVASGGEETQYF
TRBV9	CASGGRGNTIYF
TRBV9	CASSVGDRNEKLFF
TRBV5-5	CASSLKGQTSNYGYTF
TRBV5-1	CASSPRTGAPVGYTF
TRBV12-3/TRBV12-4	CASSLNGGGYTF
TRBV5-4	CASSLDAGSSHTQYF
TRBV12-3/TRBV12-4	CASRTGGFSEAFF
TRBV28	CASTRLQGDQPQHF
TRBV7-9	CASSRRQTEAFF
TRBV6-5	CASKSGTDNSPLHF
TRBV5-1	CASRDRKGSYEQYF
TRBV18	CASSPSDRAIQYF
TRBV9	CASSEGSGVYEQYF
TRBV10-3	CAISESWVGETEAFF
TRBV5-4	CASSLYGGNIQYF
TRBV15	CATSRDGRAQHF
TRBV20-1	CSASVQGVVTEAFF
TRBV7-8	CASRPQGSGYGYTF
TRBV24-1	CATSVPAGGPRTGELFF
TRBV12-3/TRBV12-4	CASSLDRSKTQYF
TRBV7-3	CASSGFSADTQYF
TRBV6-5	CASSYSFLDEQYF
TRBV5-1	CASSSRLGRIGEQYF
TRBV5-1	CASSLLAGTDTQYF
TRBV7-2	CASQKGTSGASTQYF
TRBV29-1	CSVQSYEQYF
TRBV30	CAWSLGTRETQYF